This T cell receptor beta chain was identified in a study of T cell responses to AZD1222 COVID-19 vaccine. Across the study: Second doses at about 4 or about 12 weeks were pooled. Study-wide results and caveats: The peak T cell response came first, and repertoires were sampled only after it. Baseline serology detected seropositivity in only six AZD1222 recipients.

The assay was immunoSEQ multiplex PCR, and TCRdb's table has in-frame clones only and misses some. The sample records about 140,000 clones, around nine tenths being singletons. Trimming stripped 5 bases from V and 2 bases from J, with 10 bases between. This CDR3 has 13 amino acids. Looked up from germline, CDR1 is SGHRS and CDR2 is YFSETQ. With respect to this clone: Its antigen is still unknown.

The sequencing here drew on peripheral blood, taken on day 0 of AZD1222 vaccination. The source is an adult in good health. The V call is TRBV5-1, the J call TRBJ2-5; D is possibly TRBD1 (6 bases). The CDR3 DNA reads as TGCGCCAGCAGGACAGGACCACAAGAGACCCAGTACTTC. It encodes CASRTGPQETQYF.